This TCR beta chain stems from a study of cytomegalovirus exposure and HLA in healthy donors. Study results and caveats: Reportedly, TCR beta sequences accurately predicted HLA-A and HLA-B alleles in most subjects. Per a later analysis, HLA-associated TCR beta chains showed more clonal expansion than other, equally common TCR beta chains. Usually a TCR sequence was rare, but some public TCRs were found in many donors. Productive rates of about 87% or about 30% were seen for most TCR beta V segments in an earlier analysis.

Germline V gene data show CDR1 as GTSNPN and CDR2 as SVGIG (reference sequence). Trimming left V 0 bases short and J 16 bases short, with 19 bases between. This CDR3 region has 13 residues. 13 Jbeta primers and 60 Vbeta primers were used for the PCR. Profiled with immunoSEQ multiplex PCR; TCRdb holds only in-frame clones, not every one. The sample includes around 170,000 clones, roughly 70% of them seen just once. On this clone: Its antigen is unknown.

Sequencing input: PBMCs. The receptor was derived from a girl aged 10 to 17 in good health and CMV-seronegative. The chain has TRBV30 and TRBJ2-1; perhaps TRBD1 as D (6 bases). For the CDR3, the DNA is TGTGCCTGGAGTGTACCAGGGGCGCGGTCTAAATTCTTC. Translation: CAWSVPGARSKFF.